The 21 T cell receptor beta chains reported below all come from one sample, sequenced in a study of cytomegalovirus exposure and HLA in healthy donors. The table came from immunoSEQ multiplex PCR; TCRdb's copy has only in-frame clones and leaves some out. The sample lists tens of thousands of clones; roughly nine tenths were seen once. Sequencing used PBMCs. The receptors here all came from a woman under 30 in good health and CMV-seropositive.

The V gene is TRBV6-1, the J gene TRBJ2-7; possibly TRBD2 for D (5 bases). The CDR3 sequence is 14 residues long. The V gene's germline CDR1 is MNHNS and CDR2 SASEGT. V dropped 8 bases and J dropped 0 bases, with 14 bases sitting between them. Here the CDR3 DNA reads TGTGCCAGCGCGGGCGACAAGGGCTCCTACGAGCAGTACTTC. Its protein is CASAGDKGSYEQYF.

The chain is built from TRBV29-1 and TRBJ2-1, with TRBD2 matching over 13 bases. The V and J ends lost 7 bases and 3 bases, in that order; junction bases with no gene match: 6. The CDR3 runs to 15 residues. Germline V gives CDR1 SQVTM, CDR2 ANQGSEA. CDR3 coding DNA: TGCAGCGCTAAGGGACTAGCGGGGTACTACAATGAGCAGTTCTTC. Protein sequence: CSAKGLAGYYNEQFF.

V gene TRBV2 combines with J gene TRBJ1-1; D ambiguous. Looked up from germline, CDR1 is SNHLY and CDR2 is FYNNEI. There are 13 residues in the CDR3. V lost 4 bases, J lost 0 bases, and 6 bases lay in between. The CDR3 here is CASSGNMNTEAFF. CDR3 DNA sequence: TGTGCCAGCAGTGGAAACATGAACACTGAAGCTTTCTTT. The entire variable domain, with the rest obtained from reference TRBV2 and TRBJ1-1, is as follows: EPEVTQTPSHQVTQMGQEVILRCVPISNHLYFYWYRQILGQKVEFLVSFYNNEISEKSEIFDDQFSVERPDGSNFTLKIRSTKLEDSAMYFCASSGNMNTEAFFGQGTRLTVV.

This chain joins TRBV5-6 and TRBJ1-6; 9 nucleotides align to TRBD1. The CDR3 runs 16 residues. V gave up 3 bases and J gave up 7 bases; unmatched junction bases: 8. The V gene's germline CDR1 is SGHDT and CDR2 YYEEEE. The CDR3: CASSWDRVPGNSPLHF. CDR3 nucleotide sequence: TGTGCCAGCAGCTGGGACAGGGTTCCAGGGAATTCACCCCTCCACTTT. The variable domain in full, completed from reference TRBV5-6 and TRBJ1-6, reads DAGVTQSPTHLIKTRGQQVTLRCSPKSGHDTVSWYQQALGQGPQFIFQYYEEEERQRGNFPDRFSGHQFPNYSSELNVNALLLGDSALYLCASSWDRVPGNSPLHFGNGTRLTVT.

The chain couples TRBV4-1 to TRBJ1-3, with D possibly being TRBD1 (6 bases). Germline V gene lookup returns CDR1 MGHRA and CDR2 YSYEKL. Trimming left V 4 bases short and J 0 bases short, with 16 bases between. The CDR3 totals 17 residues. CDR3 in DNA: TGCGCCAGCAGCCTCGCTTTGGACAGTAACTCTGGAAACACCATATATTTT. Translating gives CASSLALDSNSGNTIYF.

The table lists this clone with a count of one. The V call is TRBV19, the J call TRBJ2-1; possible D gene TRBD1, 6 bases. CDR3 length: 13 residues. Trimming shortened V by 5 bases and J by 6 bases, and 11 bases separated the two germline ends. Looked up from germline, CDR1 is LNHDA and CDR2 is SQIVND (reference sequence). CDR3 DNA: TGTGCCAGTAGTCCCTGGACAGCCAATGAGCAGTTCTTC. This translates into CASSPWTANEQFF.

This sequence joins TRBV4-2 and TRBJ2-2; 12 positions agree with TRBD2. Germline values: CDR1 LGHNA, CDR2 YNFKEQ. V dropped 1 base and J dropped 7; count of bases not matched to a gene: 13. CDR3 size: 19 residues. The CDR3 reads CASSQARTSGGLPYGELFF. As DNA, the CDR3 is TGTGCCAGCAGCCAAGCCCGTACTAGCGGGGGGCTACCATACGGGGAGCTGTTTTTT.

The chain recombines TRBV5-6 with TRBJ2-3; D perhaps matches TRBD2 (5 bases). Germline values: CDR1 SGHDT, CDR2 YYEEEE. The V end was cut by 2 bases, the J end by 5 bases, with 9 bases between. The CDR3 contains 13 residues. As DNA, the CDR3 is TGTGCCAGCAGCTTAGCGGCCGAAGATACGCAGTATTTT. Protein product: CASSLAAEDTQYF.

The DNA of the CDR3 is TGTGCCAGCACTCCAGGTCCAAGCTCCTATAATTCACCCCTCCACTTT. Its translation is CASTPGPSSYNSPLHF. V usage is TRBV5-4 and J usage is TRBJ1-6; D gene ambiguous. CDR1 is SGHNT and CDR2 is YYREEE in the germline V gene (reference sequence). This CDR3 contains 16 residues. The V and J ends lost 6 bases and 0 bases respectively, with 13 bases between them.

This chain uses TRBV19 with TRBJ2-2; D is uncertain. The CDR3 has 16 amino acids. V lost 3 bases and J lost 0, with 11 bases in between. Germline CDR1 LNHDA, CDR2 SQIVND (reference sequence). CDR3 protein: CASSMGQPSNTGELFF. CDR3 coding DNA: TGTGCCAGTAGTATGGGCCAGCCCTCGAACACCGGGGAGCTGTTTTTT.

The chain links TRBV6-1 to TRBJ1-3; perhaps TRBD1 as D (5 bases). The length of the CDR3 is 12 residues. V lost 2 bases and J lost 13, with 12 bases in between. Germline values: CDR1 MNHNS, CDR2 SASEGT. The CDR3 sequence: CASSELTVRIYF. CDR3 nucleotide sequence: TGTGCCAGCAGTGAACTGACAGTCCGGATATATTTT.

This chain joins TRBV5-6 and TRBJ2-7; 7 nucleotides agree with TRBD1. Per the germline V gene, CDR1 is SGHDT and CDR2 is YYEEEE. The CDR3 sequence is 17 residues long. The V gene end was trimmed by 5 bases and the J gene end by 0 bases; junction bases not matched to a gene: 14. The CDR3 spells CASSSVVQGVVSYEQYF. CDR3 nucleotide sequence: TGTGCCAGCAGTTCGGTCGTTCAGGGGGTTGTCTCCTACGAGCAGTACTTC. The full variable domain, its missing parts supplied by reference TRBV5-6 and TRBJ2-7, is DAGVTQSPTHLIKTRGQQVTLRCSPKSGHDTVSWYQQALGQGPQFIFQYYEEEERQRGNFPDRFSGHQFPNYSSELNVNALLLGDSALYLCASSSVVQGVVSYEQYFGPGTRLTVT.

V usage is TRBV28 and J usage is TRBJ2-2; perhaps TRBD2 as D (5 bases). The CDR3 length is 17 residues. Germline lookup yields CDR1 MDHEN and CDR2 SYDVKM. V was pared by 10 bases and J by 4 bases, with 25 bases between. The CDR3 loop reads CATTWKWGVRGTGELFF. CDR3 DNA sequence: TGTGCCACCACCTGGAAGTGGGGAGTACGGGGCACCGGGGAGCTGTTTTTT.

This chain uses TRBV7-3 with TRBJ2-1; 7 nucleotides match TRBD2. CDR3 length: 17 amino acids. CDR1 and CDR2 from the germline V gene are SGHTA and FQGTGA. With 7 bases clipped from V and 2 bases from J, the junction kept 14 bases outside the gene matches. The DNA of the CDR3 is TGTGCCAGCATCTATAAGGGCCCCCGGGGGGCCTACAATGAGCAGTTCTTC. This codes for CASIYKGPRGAYNEQFF. Full variable domain (rest looked up from reference TRBV7-3 and TRBJ2-1): GAGVSQTPSNKVTEKGKYVELRCDPISGHTALYWYRQSLGQGPEFLIYFQGTGAADDSGLPNDRFFAVRPEGSVSTLKIQRTERGDSAVYLCASIYKGPRGAYNEQFFGPGTRLTVL.

The V gene is TRBV6-1, the J gene TRBJ2-4, with TRBD1 identical over 7 bases. Germline values: CDR1 MNHNS, CDR2 SASEGT. V lost 0 bases, J lost 8 bases, and 7 bases stayed unmatched. CDR3 length: 15 amino acids. CDR3 sequence (DNA): TGTGCCAGCAGTGAAGCGTTAGGGGGCGCGGACATTCAGTACTTC. Amino acid sequence: CASSEALGGADIQYF.

This sequence joins TRBV5-4 and TRBJ1-2; 9 bases are shared with TRBD1. V gave up 0 bases and J gave up 8 bases; unmatched junction bases: 11. CDR1 is SGHNT, CDR2 YYREEE, per germline (reference sequence). The CDR3 covers 16 residues. This CDR3 is CASSLAGQGPVYGYTF. Here the CDR3 DNA reads TGTGCCAGCAGCTTGGCCGGACAGGGGCCGGTTTACGGCTACACCTTC.

The CDR3 protein is CASSAALRDRGADTQYF. The CDR3 nucleotides are TGTGCCAGCAGCGCCGCCCTCCGGGACAGGGGCGCAGATACGCAGTATTTT. The V and J genes are TRBV9 and TRBJ2-3, with 10 bases identical to TRBD1. CDR3 length equals 17 residues. V dropped 3 bases and J dropped 4; count of bases not matched to a gene: 11. Germline CDR1 and CDR2: SGDLS and YYNGEE.

Here the CDR3 DNA reads TGTGCCAGCAGCTTAGGGCAGGGGGCTTACAATGAGCAGTTCTTC. Its protein product is CASSLGQGAYNEQFF. The V and J genes are TRBV7-9 and TRBJ2-1, with 8 bases aligning to TRBD1. The CDR3 runs to 15 residues. Germline assignment: CDR1 SEHNR and CDR2 FQNEAQ (reference sequence). V gave up 1 base and J gave up 4 bases; unmatched junction bases: 3.

This chain links TRBV5-5 with TRBJ2-2, with D perhaps matching TRBD1 (6 bases). The germline V gene has CDR1 SGHKS and CDR2 YYEKEE (reference sequence). This CDR3 is 16 amino acids long. V was shortened by 0 bases and J by 0 bases, with 9 bases between the two germline ends. The CDR3 coding sequence is TGTGCCAGCAGCTTGGCCGGGACATCGAACACCGGGGAGCTGTTTTTT. Its translation: CASSLAGTSNTGELFF.

The rearrangement links TRBV7-9 to TRBJ2-7; 8 nucleotides match TRBD2. This CDR3 has 16 amino acids. V gave up 1 base and J gave up 2 bases; unmatched junction bases: 7. Germline V gene data show CDR1 as SEHNR and CDR2 as FQNEAQ (reference sequence). The CDR3 DNA is TGTGCCAGCAGCTTAGGAGCGCGGGGGGTCGCCTACGAGCAGTACTTC. Protein product: CASSLGARGVAYEQYF.

V usage is TRBV6-1 and J usage is TRBJ1-5; 9 positions match TRBD1. The CDR3 sequence is 15 residues long. Unmatched junction bases numbered 12, after V lost 8 bases and J lost 7 bases. Germline values: CDR1 MNHNS, CDR2 SASEGT. CDR3 sequence reads: CASSSMGQGGQPQHF. Written as DNA, the CDR3 is TGTGCCAGCTCGTCAATGGGACAGGGAGGACAGCCCCAGCATTTT.